This TCR beta chain is drawn from a study of monozygotic twins with inflammatory bowel disease. For each CDR3 protein, TCRdb gives one entry from its re-call of the 5' RACE reads, without DNA. This sample contains over 120,000 distinct CDR3 sequences. Turning to this clonotype: Its target is unknown.

The CDR3 spans 12 residues. Germline CDR1 WSHSY, CDR2 SAAADI. Findings and limits, study-wide: IBD patients carried less diverse TCRbeta repertoires (inverse Simpson) than healthy co-twins.

The sequence came from a human donor with ulcerative colitis or Crohn's disease, or a healthy co-twin of an affected twin (not recorded which). Input material: blood. V gene TRBV10-2 combines with J gene TRBJ2-2; TCRdb gives TRBD1 as the D gene, but with no DNA this cannot be confirmed. The CDR3 sequence: CATGTGAGELFF.